The entry below gives a single T cell receptor (beta chain) sequence along with its context. As yet, its antigen is unknown. This table comes from immunoSEQ multiplex PCR, and its TCRdb copy is limited to in-frame clones, with some not included. Here the sample spans thousands of clones, around 80% being singletons. Premalignant or tumor cells were enriched by macro-dissection after pathologic assessment. This sample was included in a study of immune evolution from preneoplasia to lung adenocarcinoma. As for the study in general: HLA loss of heterozygosity: about 7% AIS, 15% MIA, around 35% ADC, none AAH.

Study observations and caveats: Later-stage lesions appeared to have more T cells, more diversity, less clonality.

After removal of 4 bases from V and 6 bases from J, the junction contained 7 bases not matched to a gene. The germline V gene has CDR1 MNHEY and CDR2 SVGAGI. This CDR3 comprises 15 residues. This clonotype was sampled from an older donor with lung adenocarcinoma. The specimen was FFPE minimally invasive lung adenocarcinoma tissue. The chain has TRBV6-5 and TRBJ2-2; 8 bases agree with TRBD1. CDR3 residues: CASSFQGAKAGELFF. The CDR3 nucleotides are TGTGCCAGCAGTTTCCAGGGGGCAAAGGCCGGGGAGCTGTTTTTT.